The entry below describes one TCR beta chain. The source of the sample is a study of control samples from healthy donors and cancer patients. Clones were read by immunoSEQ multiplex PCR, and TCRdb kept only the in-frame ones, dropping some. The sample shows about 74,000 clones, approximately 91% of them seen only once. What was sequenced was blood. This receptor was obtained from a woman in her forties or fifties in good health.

The CDR3 coding sequence is TGCAGTGCTAGTCATCAGGTCGGGGATTTCGGGCAGCCCCAGCATTTT. It specifies CSASHQVGDFGQPQHF. The chain uses TRBV20-1 and TRBJ1-5; unclear D gene. This CDR3 has 16 amino acids. CDR1 DFQATT and CDR2 SNEGSKA come from the germline V gene (reference sequence). V lost 3 bases and J 7 bases, leaving 22 bases between the germline ends.